The rows below give T cell receptor beta chains drawn from one sample of a study of blood T cell repertoires in COVID-19. Some clones are missing from TCRdb's copy, which holds only in-frame ones; the method was immunoSEQ multiplex PCR. This sample has about 140,000 clones, with around 81% found just once. Sequenced sample: peripheral blood. The receptors shown here come from a human donor in a cohort sampled during active COVID-19. Both conserved end residues are part of each CDR3.

v_call	j_call	cdr3_aa
TRBV6-4	TRBJ2-7	CASRTVFFEQYF
TRBV11-2	TRBJ2-3	CASSPPTTDTQYF
TRBV19	TRBJ1-5	CASTTGSDFGPQHF
TRBV7-3	TRBJ1-1	CASSPWGTGDTEAFF
TRBV5-1	TRBJ2-3	CASSLVGGRAGDTQYF
TRBV6-2/TRBV6-3	TRBJ2-7	CASSPTDPGEQYF
TRBV19	TRBJ2-5	CASSKIRLAIDSSETQYF
TRBV18	TRBJ1-2	CASSPRDRAGYTF
TRBV25-1	TRBJ2-3	CASSPLAGGFRGTDTQYF
TRBV9	TRBJ1-6	CASSPGQVNSPLHF
TRBV12-5	TRBJ2-6	CASGPWTGGYTGANVLTF
TRBV27	TRBJ2-3	CASSLGAFTDTQYF
TRBV7-3	TRBJ1-1	CASSLQGMNTEAFF
TRBV5-6	TRBJ2-1	CASTGTGTSDPEQFF
TRBV14	TRBJ1-2	CASSPTGGGYTF